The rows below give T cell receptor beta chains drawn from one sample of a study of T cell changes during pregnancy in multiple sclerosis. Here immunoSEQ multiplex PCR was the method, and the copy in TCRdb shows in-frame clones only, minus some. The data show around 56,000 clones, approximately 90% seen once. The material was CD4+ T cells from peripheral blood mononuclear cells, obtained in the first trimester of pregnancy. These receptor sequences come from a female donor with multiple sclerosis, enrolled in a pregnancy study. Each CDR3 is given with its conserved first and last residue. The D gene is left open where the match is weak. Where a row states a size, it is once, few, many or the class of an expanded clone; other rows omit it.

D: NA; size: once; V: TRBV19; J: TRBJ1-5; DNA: TGTGCCAGTAGGGGCAGGGGAGAACAGCCCCAGCATTTT; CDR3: CASRGRGEQPQHF
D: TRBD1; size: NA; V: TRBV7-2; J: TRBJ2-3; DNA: TGTGCCAGCAGCTTAGATATTTTCGGACAGGGAATGTATTTT; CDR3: CASSLDIFGQGMYF
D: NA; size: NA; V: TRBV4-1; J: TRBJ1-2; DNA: TGCGCCAGCAGCCAAGAGTTAAACTATGGCTACACCTTC; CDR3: CASSQELNYGYTF
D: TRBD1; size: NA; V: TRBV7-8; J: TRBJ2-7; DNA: TGTGCCAGCAGCCTCCTGAGGGACAGGGCCTACGAGCAGTACTTC; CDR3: CASSLLRDRAYEQYF
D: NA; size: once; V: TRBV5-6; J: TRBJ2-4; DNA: TGTGCCAGCAGACCTATCTCTGGGAGCAAAAACATTCAGTACTTC; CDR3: CASRPISGSKNIQYF
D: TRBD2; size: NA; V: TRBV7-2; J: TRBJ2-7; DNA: TGTGCCAGCAGCGTGAGCGGGGGAACCTACGAGCAGTACTTC; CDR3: CASSVSGGTYEQYF
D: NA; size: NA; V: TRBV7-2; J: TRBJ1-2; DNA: TGTGCCAGCAGCTTAGGGTGGGACACCATTCTTGGCTACACCTTC; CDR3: CASSLGWDTILGYTF
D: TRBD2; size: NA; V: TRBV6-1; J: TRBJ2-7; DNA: TGTGCCAGCAGTGCCCTATCGCTAGCGGGGGGTTTGTGGCCCTACGAGCAGTACTTC; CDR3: CASSALSLAGGLWPYEQYF
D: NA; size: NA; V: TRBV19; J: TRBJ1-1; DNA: TGTGCCAGTCGGAGACTGTCGAACACTGAAGCTTTCTTT; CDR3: CASRRLSNTEAFF
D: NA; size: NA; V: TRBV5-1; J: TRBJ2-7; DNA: TGCGCCAGCAGCTCAAACCCAATGGACGGGGCCTACGAGCAGTACTTC; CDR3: CASSSNPMDGAYEQYF
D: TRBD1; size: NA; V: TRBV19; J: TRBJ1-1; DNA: TGTGCCAGCGGGGAAAGGACAGGGGGGAACACTGAAGCTTTCTTT; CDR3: CASGERTGGNTEAFF
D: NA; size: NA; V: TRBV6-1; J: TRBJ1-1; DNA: TGTGCCAGCACCGTCTGGTTGGGAGACACTGAAGCTTTCTTT; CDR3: CASTVWLGDTEAFF
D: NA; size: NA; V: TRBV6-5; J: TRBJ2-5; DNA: TGTGCCAGCAGCCGGACCGGGGTTCGGGAGACCCAGTACTTC; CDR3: CASSRTGVRETQYF
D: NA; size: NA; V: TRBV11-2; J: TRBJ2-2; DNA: TGTGCCAGCAGACAGGGCCCCACGAACACCGGGGAGCTGTTTTTT; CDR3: CASRQGPTNTGELFF
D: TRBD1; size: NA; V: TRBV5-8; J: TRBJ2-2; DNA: TGTGCCAGCACCTCCGAGCCAGGGGGTGTCCTCACCGGGGAGCTGTTTTTT; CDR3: CASTSEPGGVLTGELFF
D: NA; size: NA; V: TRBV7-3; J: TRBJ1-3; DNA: TGTGCCAGCAGCCAAACAGCCAGCTCTGGAAACACCATATATTTT; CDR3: CASSQTASSGNTIYF
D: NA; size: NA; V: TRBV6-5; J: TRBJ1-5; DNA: TGTGCTAGCACCAGGGGAAGCAATCAGCCCCAGCATTTT; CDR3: CASTRGSNQPQHF
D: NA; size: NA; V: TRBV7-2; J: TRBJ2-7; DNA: TGTGCCAGCACCCATGGGCCCATTTACTACGAGCAGTACTTC; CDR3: CASTHGPIYYEQYF
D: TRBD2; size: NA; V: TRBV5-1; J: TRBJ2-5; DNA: TGCGCCAGCAGCTTACTAGCGGACCAAGAGACCCAGTACTTC; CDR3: CASSLLADQETQYF
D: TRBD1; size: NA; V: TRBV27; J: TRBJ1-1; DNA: TGTGCCAGCAGCCGAAGGACAGGGGCGAGGAACACTGAAGCTTTCTTT; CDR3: CASSRRTGARNTEAFF
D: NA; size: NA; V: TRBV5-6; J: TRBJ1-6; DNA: TGTGCCAGCAGCTCCCCTCGACAGGCGAGCTCCTATAATTCACCCCTCCACTTT; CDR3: CASSSPRQASSYNSPLHF
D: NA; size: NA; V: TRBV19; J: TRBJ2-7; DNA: TGTGCCAGTAGACGACAGGTAGGAACCTACGAGCAGTACTTC; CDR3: CASRRQVGTYEQYF